Below, 30 T cell receptor beta chains from the same sample are listed, as sequenced in a study of T cells in Graves' hyperthyroidism and ophthalmopathy. Using RNA transcripts as the source, TCR beta CDR3 regions were amplified. With the HTBI primer set, the TCR CDR3 went through a first round of RT-PCR. TCRdb used MiXCR to reprocess the multiplex PCR reads, holding one entry per CDR3 protein. Altogether about 420,000 distinct CDR3 sequences are present, approximately 15% being singletons, with the ten largest covering 5.3%. The sequencing sample was made of blood. All receptors come from a young woman with Graves' hyperthyroidism.

The V and J genes are TRBV20-1 and TRBJ2-2; TRBD2 agrees at 14 bases. Germline CDR1 and CDR2: DFQATT and SNEGSKA (reference sequence). V lost 4 bases and J lost 6; bases outside the gene matches: 7. The CDR3 has 16 amino acids. The chain's CDR3 is CSAKPGLAGDPGELFF. The CDR3 nucleotides are TGCAGTGCTAAACCGGGACTAGCGGGAGATCCCGGGGAGCTGTTTTTT.

The chain combines TRBV12-3 or TRBV12-4 with TRBJ2-2; D unresolved. CDR3 length: 15 residues. V gave up 6 bases and J gave up 6 bases, with 17 bases separating them. CDR3 DNA sequence: TGTGCCAGCAGAGGGATCGCGCGTAGGGCCGGGGAGCTGTTTTTT. Residues: CASRGIARRAGELFF.

This clonotype was seen repeatedly, ten times or more. The rearrangement links TRBV27 to TRBJ2-4; TRBD1 aligns across 7 bases. The CDR3 consists of 13 residues. Germline V gene data show CDR1 as MNHEY and CDR2 as SMNVEV (reference sequence). The V and J ends lost 3 bases and 8 bases, in that order; junction bases with no gene match: 4. The CDR3 nucleotides read TGTGCCAGCAGTTTGAGGGGGCCCGACATTCAGTACTTC. Translated: CASSLRGPDIQYF.

The gene calls are TRBV9 and TRBJ1-1, with D maybe TRBD1 (6 bases). There are 14 residues in the CDR3. Germline V gene sequence: CDR1 SGDLS, CDR2 YYNGEE. V gave up 0 bases and J gave up 4 bases, with 10 bases separating them. The CDR3 DNA sequence: TGTGCCAGCAGCGTAGATTCCAGGGGCACTGAAGCTTTCTTT. Amino acids: CASSVDSRGTEAFF.

This clonotype was counted at least ten times. This chain uses TRBV28 with TRBJ2-1, with D perhaps assigned TRBD1 or TRBD2 (5 bases each). Germline CDR1 reads MDHEN; CDR2 reads SYDVKM. Trimming took 1 base from V and 0 from J, leaving 16 bases between them. The CDR3 consists of 18 residues. The CDR3 protein is CASSLFWGSSPSYNEQFF. The CDR3 DNA reads TGTGCCAGCAGTTTATTTTGGGGGAGCAGCCCCTCCTACAATGAGCAGTTCTTC.

The chain employs TRBV24-1 and TRBJ2-3; 8 positions match TRBD2. The CDR3 has 16 residues. The junction had 3 bases not matched to a gene; V was cut back by 2 bases and J by 0 bases. Germline CDR1 is KGHDR and CDR2 is SFDVKD. The CDR3 loop reads CATSDYSGASTDTQYF. The CDR3 bases are TGTGCCACCAGTGATTATAGCGGGGCTAGCACAGATACGCAGTATTTT.

About this clonotype itself: One base away lies a much larger clone, so this may be a sequencing read error. J is TRBJ1-3 and V is TRBV6-1; no reliable D call. CDR3 size: 16 residues. Germline-derived CDR1 and CDR2 are MNHNS and SASEGT. Trimming removed 3 bases at V and 1 base at J, with 13 bases between. CDR3 sequence reads: CASSESRGPSGNTIYF. The CDR3 DNA sequence: TGTGCCAGCAGTGAGTCACGTGGGCCGTCTGGAAACACCATATATTTT.

This sequence joins TRBV7-9 and TRBJ1-1; TRBD1 might be the D (6 bases). The V gene's germline CDR1 is SEHNR and CDR2 FQNEAQ (reference sequence). CDR3 length: 15 amino acids. Deletions cut 4 bases from V and 1 base from J, with 13 bases between. The CDR3 DNA reads TGTGCCAGCAGCTCCAGCGAGGACAGGAACACTGAAGCTTTCTTT. It specifies CASSSSEDRNTEAFF.

The chain joins TRBV28 to TRBJ1-5; tentatively, D is TRBD1 (5 bases). CDR1 and CDR2 (germline): MDHEN, SYDVKM. V lost 7 bases and J 0 bases, leaving 19 bases between the germline ends. The CDR3 is 17 amino acids. The CDR3 spells CASNQGTNIYSNQPQHF. The CDR3 DNA reads as TGTGCCAGCAACCAGGGTACCAATATCTATAGCAATCAGCCCCAGCATTTT.

In this sample, this clonotype turned up many times. This sequence joins TRBV7-6 and TRBJ2-3; 12 bases agree with TRBD2. There are 15 residues in the CDR3. Germline CDR1 and CDR2: SGHVS and FNYEAQ. After removal of 2 bases from V and 6 bases from J, the junction contained 3 bases not matched to a gene. CDR3 nucleotide sequence: TGTGCCAGCAGCTTACTAGCGGGAGGGCCGGATACGCAGTATTTT. Translation gives CASSLLAGGPDTQYF.

Notes on this clonotype: At one of its ends the junction is not consistent with the germline gene, which may arise from a read error. The chain combines TRBV7-9 with TRBJ2-1, with TRBD1 identical over 10 bases. Germline loops: CDR1 SEHNR, CDR2 FQNEAQ (reference sequence). This CDR3 has 15 residues. For the CDR3, the DNA is TGTGCCAGCAACTTAGGGGACAGGGGCGATCTTGAGCAGTTCTTC. Protein: CASNLGDRGDLEQFF.

The sample holds a few counts of this clonotype. The chain carries TRBV4-3 and TRBJ2-1; TRBD2 aligns across 14 bases. Germline values: CDR1 LGHNA, CDR2 YSLEER. Unmatched junction bases numbered 6, after V lost 8 bases and J lost 9 bases. The CDR3 totals 14 residues. The CDR3 loop reads CASGPGTSGGEQFF. The CDR3 bases are TGCGCCAGCGGTCCCGGGACTAGCGGGGGTGAGCAGTTCTTC.

The chain joins TRBV14 to TRBJ2-7; D gene unclear. Per germline, CDR1 SGHDN and CDR2 FVKESK. Trimming cost V 0 bases and J 0 bases, with 9 bases left between them. The length of the CDR3 is 15 residues. The CDR3 DNA reads TGTGCCAGCAGCCAAGATCTCGGCCACTCCTACGAGCAGTACTTC. Protein product: CASSQDLGHSYEQYF.

The table lists this clonotype with many counts. The chain has TRBV6-2 or TRBV6-3 and TRBJ2-7; TRBD1 matches at 7 bases. The germline CDR1 and CDR2 sequences are MNHEY and SVGEGT. Trimming took 7 bases from V and 2 from J; bases not matched to a gene: 8. The CDR3 has 14 residues. DNA of the CDR3: TGTGCCAGCAACCGACGACAGGGTACCTACGAGCAGTACTTC. As protein: CASNRRQGTYEQYF.

This clonotype was found many times. This chain links TRBV5-1 with TRBJ1-5; no firm D call. CDR1 SGHRS and CDR2 YFSETQ come from the germline V gene. Trimming stripped 0 bases from V and 4 bases from J, with 5 bases between. The length of the CDR3 is 13 residues. The DNA for the CDR3 is TGCGCCAGCAGCTTGGGGGAAAATCAGCCCCAGCATTTT. Residues: CASSLGENQPQHF.

This clonotype showed up many times. This chain connects TRBV6-2 or TRBV6-3 to TRBJ2-1; TRBD2 aligns across 10 bases. The CDR3 spans 15 residues. Germline CDR1 reads MNHEY; CDR2 reads SVGEGT. V trimming: 0 bases; J trimming: 9 bases; junction bases outside the gene matches: 5. In DNA, the CDR3 is TGTGCCAGCAGTTACTCGAGCGGGAGGGCCATTGAGCAGTTCTTC. This sequence encodes CASSYSSGRAIEQFF.

In its sample, this clonotype was seen a few times. Possible read error: a much larger clone is one base away. The chain combines TRBV6-2 or TRBV6-3 with TRBJ2-7; D remains unclear. Germline CDR1 reads MNHEY; CDR2 reads SVGEGT. This CDR3 has 14 residues. Trimming pared 0 bases from V and 0 bases from J, leaving 6 bases between. The CDR3 spells CASSYSRDSYEQYF. As DNA, the CDR3 is TGTGCCAGCAGTTACTCTAGGGACTCCTACGAGCAGTACTTC.

This clonotype was seen ten or more times. The chain joins TRBV12-3 or TRBV12-4 to TRBJ2-3, with 12 bases matching TRBD2. The ends lost 2 bases at V and 2 bases at J; junction bases unmatched: 5. The CDR3 contains 17 residues. The CDR3 nucleotides read TGTGCCAGCAGTTTAAGGGCTAGCGGGAGGGCCACAGATACGCAGTATTTT. This codes for CASSLRASGRATDTQYF.

At least ten counts were recorded for this clonotype. V usage is TRBV3-1 and J usage is TRBJ2-2; D not certain. Trimming took off 6 bases at V and 5 bases at J, with 7 bases between the two ends. The CDR3 is 12 amino acids. Germline values: CDR1 LGHDT, CDR2 YNNKEL (reference sequence). The CDR3 reads CASSLQTGELFF. The CDR3, as DNA: TGTGCCAGCAGTCTTCAGACCGGGGAGCTGTTTTTT.

The chain uses TRBV19 and TRBJ2-1; D is ambiguous. Germline V lookup: CDR1 LNHDA, CDR2 SQIVND (reference sequence). This CDR3 comprises 15 residues. Trimming stripped 7 bases from V and 2 bases from J, with 15 bases between. The CDR3 loop is CASKVYATAYNEQFF. Here the CDR3 DNA reads TGTGCCAGTAAAGTTTACGCTACCGCCTACAATGAGCAGTTCTTC. The full variable domain, in which reference TRBV19 and TRBJ2-1 provide the parts outside the CDR3, is DGGITQSPKYLFRKEGQNVTLSCEQNLNHDAMYWYRQDPGQGLRLIYYSQIVNDFQKGDIAEGYSVSREKKESFPLTVTSAQKNPTAFYLCASKVYATAYNEQFFGPGTRLTVL.

This clonotype was picked up many times. The chain joins TRBV12-3 or TRBV12-4 to TRBJ2-1, with TRBD2 matching over 13 bases. This CDR3 has 17 residues. Trimming at V came to 5 bases and at J to 7 bases, leaving 11 bases not matched to a gene. Written as DNA, the CDR3 is TGTGCCAGCAGTCCATCCGGACTAGCGGGAGCACGGAATGAGCAGTTCTTC. As protein: CASSPSGLAGARNEQFF.

The rearrangement uses TRBV4-1 and TRBJ1-5; no reliable D call. V dropped 3 bases and J dropped 6 bases, with 18 bases sitting between them. Germline V CDR1 and CDR2: MGHRA, YSYEKL. The CDR3 sequence is 16 residues long. The CDR3 DNA reads TGCGCCAGCAGCCAGCCGGCCGCCGGGCTCGGTCAGCCCCAGCATTTT. Translating it yields CASSQPAAGLGQPQHF.

Here the CDR3 DNA reads TGTGCCAGCAGCCTGGGACAGAACGCAGATACGCAGTATTTT. Amino acids: CASSLGQNADTQYF. The J gene is TRBJ2-3, the V gene TRBV7-3; TRBD1 matches at 7 bases. The CDR3 is made up of 14 amino acids. Trimming cost V 5 bases and J 4 bases; bases outside gene matches: 6. Per the germline V gene, CDR1 is SGHTA and CDR2 is FQGTGA. The full variable domain, rest sourced from reference TRBV7-3 and TRBJ2-3, is GAGVSQTPSNKVTEKGKYVELRCDPISGHTALYWYRQSLGQGPEFLIYFQGTGAADDSGLPNDRFFAVRPEGSVSTLKIQRTERGDSAVYLCASSLGQNADTQYFGPGTRLTVL.

The chain couples TRBV2 to TRBJ1-3; D perhaps matches TRBD1 (5 bases). V lost 6 bases, J lost 0 bases, and 12 bases lay in between. CDR3 size: 15 residues. CDR1 is SNHLY, CDR2 FYNNEI, per germline. CDR3: CASRAGTFSGNTIYF. CDR3 coding DNA: TGTGCCAGCAGGGCCGGGACGTTCTCTGGAAACACCATATATTTT.

The rearrangement links TRBV28 to TRBJ1-1; D unresolved. The CDR3 loop spans 12 amino acids. V lost 3 bases to trimming and J lost 8 bases, with 10 bases between them. Germline V lookup: CDR1 MDHEN, CDR2 SYDVKM. This chain's CDR3 is CASSFLRVEAFF. In nucleotides, the CDR3 is TGTGCCAGCAGTTTCCTGAGGGTGGAAGCTTTCTTT. Drawing the rest from reference TRBV28 and TRBJ1-1, the complete variable domain is DVKVTQSSRYLVKRTGEKVFLECVQDMDHENMFWYRQDPGLGLRLIYFSYDVKMKEKGDIPEGYSVSREKKERFSLILESASTNQTSMYLCASSFLRVEAFFGQGTRLTVV.

In this sample, this clonotype turned up a few times. The genes are TRBV5-1 and TRBJ2-1; TRBD1 agrees at 8 bases. Looked up from germline, CDR1 is SGHRS and CDR2 is YFSETQ. This CDR3 is built from 14 residues. With 4 bases clipped from V and 10 bases from J, the junction kept 10 bases outside the gene matches. CDR3 sequence reads: CASSRSGTGDEQFF. The CDR3 bases are TGCGCCAGCAGCCGCTCCGGGACAGGCGACGAGCAGTTCTTC.

This clonotype has a count of ten or more. The V and J genes are TRBV2 and TRBJ2-7; 9 bases are shared with TRBD2. CDR3 length: 15 residues. Germline CDR1 SNHLY, CDR2 FYNNEI. J lost 4 bases, V lost 3 bases, and 7 bases had no gene match. CDR3 in amino acids: CASSDATSGIYEQYF. For the CDR3, the DNA is TGTGCCAGCAGTGACGCGACTAGCGGCATTTACGAGCAGTACTTC.

This clonotype was recorded many times. The rearrangement joins TRBV5-1 to TRBJ2-3; TRBD2 agrees at 8 bases. V shed 5 bases, J shed 3 bases, and the junction held 8 bases outside the gene matches. This CDR3 contains 15 residues. Germline CDR1 is SGHRS and CDR2 is YFSETQ. Here the CDR3 DNA reads TGCGCCAGCAGGACGGGGGGGCGCGAGACAGATACGCAGTATTTT. This codes for CASRTGGRETDTQYF.

This clonotype was observed at least ten times. The rearrangement joins TRBV12-3 or TRBV12-4 to TRBJ2-2; TRBD2 matches at 12 bases. The CDR3 covers 16 residues. The V gene end was trimmed by 5 bases and the J gene end by 7 bases; junction bases not matched to a gene: 8. CDR3 nucleotide sequence: TGTGCCAGCAGTAGGGCTAGCGGGAGGGTGAGCGGGGAGCTGTTTTTT. It translates to CASSRASGRVSGELFF.

This clonotype has a count of ten or more. The CDR3 reads CSAARDRTYEQYF. The CDR3, as DNA: TGCAGTGCTGCCCGGGACAGAACCTACGAGCAGTACTTC. The chain has TRBV20-1 and TRBJ2-7, with 7 bases lining up with TRBD1. V gave up 5 bases and J gave up 2 bases; unmatched junction bases: 6. Per germline, CDR1 DFQATT and CDR2 SNEGSKA (reference sequence). CDR3 length: 13 amino acids.